This note documents a single T cell receptor (beta chain) sequence. Its antigen is undetermined. The data were taken from a study of blood T cells in healthy people across ages. The junction had 4 bases not matched to a gene; V was cut back by 0 bases and J by 3 bases. Germline V gene lookup returns CDR1 MNHEY and CDR2 SVGEGT. The length of the CDR3 is 15 residues. Regarding the study as a whole: It was not known whether donors were CMV positive (a possible confounder of expanded clonotype changes). Roughly linear age-related decline in beta diversity appeared, significant by age 40. From one million sequenced T cells, diversity estimates were lower bounds.

Sample-barcoded 5' priming and a J-beta primer mix drove a second PCR of roughly 6 to 12 cycles. TCRdb analysed the 5' RACE reads with MiXCR anew, one entry per CDR3 protein. The table has 750,000 to 850,000 distinct CDR3 sequences, roughly 25% seen once. Researchers report isolating at least 7 million PBMCs per sample. The same sample was also studied in work on T cells of mothers and their children.

The chain joins TRBV6-2 or TRBV6-3 to TRBJ1-2; TRBD1 matches 7 bases. What was sequenced was blood. The source is a boy younger than 18 in good health. CDR3 sequence reads: CASSYSAGGDYGYTF. CDR3 DNA: TGTGCCAGCAGTTACTCGGCAGGGGGTGACTATGGCTACACCTTC.